The T cell receptor beta chain under discussion was sequenced for a study of CD8 T cells in Susac syndrome. In the multiple sclerosis control group, patients were treatment-naive and had stable or active relapsing-remitting disease. Germline CDR1 SGHDN, CDR2 FVKESK. This CDR3 has 13 residues. V was clipped by 9 bases and J by 2 bases, with 12 bases between them. It was with random hexamers that about 0.45 to 1 ug RNA was reverse transcribed. TCRdb itself ran the immunoSEQ multiplex PCR reads through MiXCR, one entry per CDR3 protein. The sample includes about 250,000 distinct CDR3 sequences, about 93% of them seen just once.

V usage is TRBV14 and J usage is TRBJ2-3, with a tentative D call TRBD2 (6 bases). This receptor was obtained from a human donor with multiple sclerosis. The sample comprised CD4+ T cells from PBMCs. Here the CDR3 DNA reads TGTGCCAGTGCGGGACGCCTCACAGATACGCAGTATTTT. Its translation is CASAGRLTDTQYF.